The 13 T cell receptor beta chains given below trace back to one sample, sequenced in a study of blood T cell repertoires in COVID-19. The method was immunoSEQ multiplex PCR; TCRdb's version includes in-frame clones alone and lacks a portion of them. Among roughly 200,000 clones listed, roughly 80% were seen once. What was sequenced was peripheral blood. The receptors here all came from a woman older than 75 with acute or convalescent COVID-19.

V gene TRBV9 combines with J gene TRBJ1-5; 7 nucleotides agree with TRBD1. CDR1 and CDR2 from the germline V gene are SGDLS and YYNGEE. With V trimmed by 3 bases and J by 3 bases, 6 bases remained unmatched. The CDR3 runs 15 residues. Written as DNA, the CDR3 is TGTGCCAGCAGCGCAGCCAGGGGGGACAATCAGCCCCAGCATTTT. It is translated as CASSAARGDNQPQHF.

This clone was seen only once. The gene calls are TRBV2 and TRBJ2-2, with 9 bases fitting TRBD1. The CDR3 contains 16 residues. CDR1 is SNHLY, CDR2 FYNNEI, per germline. Losses at the gene ends were 4 bases for V and 2 bases for J; bases not matched to a gene: 5. The CDR3 nucleotides are TGTGCCAGCAGTGGAGGGGACAGGGTCAACACCGGGGAGCTGTTTTTT. Amino acid sequence: CASSGGDRVNTGELFF.

The table lists this clone with a few counts. The chain uses TRBV6-5 and TRBJ1-5; the D gene is possibly TRBD1 (5 bases). CDR1 is MNHEY and CDR2 is SVGAGI in the germline V gene. CDR3 length: 13 residues. CDR3 nucleotide sequence: TGTGCTGGGGCCCCCGGCGCCAATCAGCCCCAGCATTTT. Its translation is CAGAPGANQPQHF.

The chain is built from TRBV5-5 and TRBJ2-1, with TRBD2 as a possible D gene (5 bases). The ends were cut back, 5 bases at V and 3 bases at J, with 12 bases in the middle. In germline, CDR1 is SGHKS, CDR2 YYEKEE (reference sequence). The CDR3 runs to 14 residues. CDR3 nucleotides: TGTGCCAGCAGTTACGCGGGCTACTACAATGAGCAGTTCTTC. Residues: CASSYAGYYNEQFF.

This clone was found once. The same CDR3 is also encoded by other DNA sequences in this sample. The rearrangement joins TRBV18 to TRBJ1-2; no clear D. The CDR3 extends over 14 amino acids. Germline V CDR1 and CDR2: KGHSH, LQKENI. V was clipped by 2 bases and J by 3 bases, with 10 bases between them. The CDR3 spells CASSPEGGDYGYTF. Here the CDR3 DNA reads TGTGCCAGCTCACCAGAGGGTGGCGACTATGGCTACACCTTC.

This clone was picked up one time. The chain couples TRBV29-1 to TRBJ1-1; 9 nucleotides agree with TRBD1. The CDR3 loop spans 13 amino acids. With 4 bases clipped from V and 4 bases from J, the junction kept 4 bases outside the gene matches. CDR1 SQVTM and CDR2 ANQGSEA come from the germline V gene. CDR3 in DNA: TGCAGCGTTGCGACAGGGGGGCCCACTGAAGCTTTCTTT. It codes for CSVATGGPTEAFF.

The chain links TRBV3-1 (or the pseudogene TRBV3-2) to TRBJ2-7, with 7 bases that match TRBD1. Germline V gives CDR1 LGHDT, CDR2 YNNKEL (reference sequence). The CDR3 totals 14 residues. The J segment lost 2 bases and the V segment lost 5 bases, leaving 6 bases of the junction unmatched. For the CDR3, the DNA is TGTGCCAGCAGCATAAACAGGGGCCCCTACGAGCAGTACTTC. This codes for CASSINRGPYEQYF.

The chain combines TRBV5-1 with TRBJ1-1, with D unclear. The length of the CDR3 is 13 residues. V was shortened by 1 base and J by 1 base, with 5 bases between the two germline ends. The V gene's germline CDR1 is SGHRS and CDR2 YFSETQ. The DNA for the CDR3 is TGCGCCAGCAGCTTGCCAGAGAACACTGAAGCTTTCTTT. This encodes CASSLPENTEAFF. The full variable domain, with the rest looked up from reference TRBV5-1 and TRBJ1-1, is KAGVTQTPRYLIKTRGQQVTLSCSPISGHRSVSWYQQTPGQGLQFLFEYFSETQRNKGNFPGRFSGRQFSNSRSEMNVSTLELGDSALYLCASSLPENTEAFFGQGTRLTVV.

J is TRBJ2-1 and V is TRBV5-4; 13 bases are a match to TRBD2. Germline values: CDR1 SGHNT, CDR2 YYREEE (reference sequence). The V and J ends lost 4 bases and 5 bases, in that order; junction bases with no gene match: 15. The CDR3 spans 19 residues. CDR3 residues: CASSGLAGAENKYNNEQFF. In DNA, the CDR3 is TGTGCCAGCAGCGGACTAGCGGGAGCCGAGAATAAGTACAACAATGAGCAGTTCTTC.

This clone turned up a few times. The chain combines TRBV3-1 (or the pseudogene TRBV3-2) with TRBJ2-7, with D possibly TRBD1 on 5 matching bases. The CDR3 is made up of 15 amino acids. Germline V gene data show CDR1 as LGHDT and CDR2 as YNNKEL (reference sequence). Between the trimmed V and J ends, which lost 4 bases and 4 bases, there was a span of 17 bases. CDR3 amino acids: CASSPTADPRYEQYF. CDR3 in DNA: TGTGCCAGCAGCCCGACAGCCGACCCACGGTACGAGCAGTACTTC.

This chain's CDR3 is CAISLTGGSNQPQHF. CDR3 sequence (DNA): TGTGCCATCAGTTTGACAGGGGGCTCGAATCAGCCCCAGCATTTT. V usage is TRBV10-3 and J usage is TRBJ1-5, with 10 bases fitting TRBD1. J gave up 4 bases and V 5 bases, and 5 bases lay outside the gene matches. CDR3 length equals 15 residues. Germline V CDR1 and CDR2: ENHRY, SYGVKD.

The chain is built from TRBV10-1 and TRBJ1-2; a weak D match, TRBD1 (6 bases). V was clipped by 2 bases and J by 7 bases, with 11 bases between them. CDR1 is WNHNN, CDR2 SYGVQD, per germline (reference sequence). The CDR3 covers 13 residues. DNA of the CDR3: TGCGCCAGCAGTGAGCAACAGGGAAGTGGCTACACCTTC. Translating it yields CASSEQQGSGYTF.

This clone was recorded a few times. The chain has TRBV3-1 (or the pseudogene TRBV3-2) and TRBJ1-6; D ambiguous. The CDR3 has 13 amino acids. Per germline, CDR1 LGHDT and CDR2 YNNKEL (reference sequence). V was pared by 4 bases and J by 8 bases, with 9 bases between. The chain's CDR3 is CASSLRGHSPLHF. The DNA of the CDR3 is TGTGCCAGCAGCCTCCGAGGCCATTCACCCCTCCACTTT.